Listed below are T cell receptor beta chains from one sample, sequenced in a study of T cell repertoires in aging, cancer and after chemotherapy. TCRdb re-called the multiplex PCR reads with MiXCR, one entry per CDR3 protein. Here the sample spans 4,000 to 6,000 distinct CDR3 sequences, 21% being singletons. Sequenced input: blood. The receptors stem from a human donor with a blood cancer. Both conserved end residues are part of each CDR3. D genes are given only for firm matches. Expanded clones are given a class, and other clones once, few, many or no size at all.

d_gene | j_gene | v_gene | abundance | CDR3aa | CDR3nt
TRBD2 | TRBJ2-1 | TRBV5-4 | medium-sized | CASRAGGEGNEQFF | TGTGCCAGCAGAGCGGGGGGCGAGGGGAATGAGCAGTTCTTC
. | TRBJ2-5 | TRBV5-4 | medium-sized | CASSLGGKEETQYF | TGTGCCAGCAGCTTGGGGGGTAAGGAGGAGACCCAGTACTTC
. | TRBJ1-1 | TRBV5-1 | . | CASGDVQGNTEAFF | TGCGCCAGCGGAGATGTACAGGGGAACACTGAAGCTTTCTTT
. | TRBJ2-4 | TRBV7-2 | medium-sized | CASSLGRENIQYF | TGTGCCAGCAGCTTAGGGAGGGAAAACATTCAGTACTTC
TRBD1 | TRBJ1-1 | TRBV6-2/TRBV6-3 | few | CASSYRGQGVEAFF | TGTGCCAGCAGTTACCGCGGGCAGGGGGTTGAAGCTTTCTTT
TRBD2 | TRBJ2-3 | TRBV29-1 | . | CSVAWGLAATDTQYF | TGCAGCGTTGCTTGGGGACTAGCGGCCACAGATACGCAGTATTTT
. | TRBJ1-5 | TRBV7-2 | medium-sized | CASSFLGNQPQHF | TGTGCCAGCAGCTTCTTGGGCAATCAGCCCCAGCATTTT
TRBD1 | TRBJ2-3 | TRBV6-5 | medium-sized | CASAERGTGILLFTDTQYF | TGTGCCAGCGCCGAAAGGGGGACAGGGATTCTACTATTCACAGATACGCAGTATTTT
TRBD2 | TRBJ2-5 | TRBV5-1 | few | CASSFASGKETQYF | TGCGCCAGCAGCTTCGCTAGCGGAAAAGAGACCCAGTACTTC
TRBD1 | TRBJ2-3 | TRBV11-3 | . | CASSSRDRGTDTQYF | TGTGCCAGCAGCTCCCGGGACAGGGGTACAGATACGCAGTATTTT
. | TRBJ2-4 | TRBV6-1 | medium-sized | CASSVFRVAKNIQYF | TGTGCCAGCAGCGTCTTTCGGGTAGCCAAAAACATTCAGTACTTC
TRBD2 | TRBJ2-1 | TRBV11-2 | . | CASSSSPASGGARSYNEQFF | TGTGCCAGCAGCTCCTCCCCCGCTAGCGGGGGGGCCAGATCCTACAATGAGCAGTTCTTC
. | TRBJ2-5 | TRBV2 | . | CASTRLGGIGETQYF | TGTGCCAGCACCCGCCTGGGGGGCATTGGGGAGACCCAGTACTTC
TRBD2 | TRBJ2-7 | TRBV7-2 | . | CASSPRLAGGYEQYF | TGTGCCAGCAGCCCTAGACTAGCGGGGGGCTACGAGCAGTACTTC
. | TRBJ1-2 | TRBV18 | medium-sized | CASSPNNNYGYTF | TGTGCCAGCTCACCCAACAATAACTATGGCTACACCTTC
. | TRBJ2-2 | TRBV11-2 | . | CASSLRDRGSASGGGELFF | TGTGCCAGCAGCCTACGGGACAGGGGATCGGCTAGCGGGGGTGGGGAGCTGTTTTTT
TRBD2 | TRBJ2-3 | TRBV18 | once | CASSRFGLAGGPTDTQYF | TGTGCCAGCTCAAGATTTGGACTAGCGGGGGGCCCCACAGATACGCAGTATTTT
TRBD1 | TRBJ1-2 | TRBV5-6 | medium-sized | CASSFPWTGDNTF | TGTGCCAGCAGCTTCCCCTGGACAGGGGACAACACCTTC
. | TRBJ1-1 | TRBV6-5 | . | CASSFKVGTEAFF | TGTGCCAGCAGTTTTAAGGTGGGTACTGAAGCTTTCTTT
TRBD1 | TRBJ2-7 | TRBV5-4 | medium-sized | CATNKDRSYEQYF | TGTGCCACCAATAAGGACAGGTCCTACGAGCAGTACTTC
TRBD1 | TRBJ1-5 | TRBV5-5 | medium-sized | CASSLRQGVVQPQHF | TGTGCCAGCAGCTTACGACAGGGCGTCGTTCAGCCCCAGCATTTT
TRBD1 | TRBJ2-1 | TRBV20-1 | medium-sized | CSATDRLGFNEQFF | TGCAGTGCGACGGACAGGCTTGGGTTCAATGAGCAGTTCTTC
TRBD1 | TRBJ1-1 | TRBV12-3/TRBV12-4 | few | CASSLLTNAVFTGGDGAFF | TGTGCCAGCAGTTTACTGACAAATGCCGTCTTTACAGGGGGCGACGGAGCTTTCTTT
. | TRBJ2-2 | TRBV10-3 | medium-sized | CAIGGQGITGELFF | TGTGCCATCGGAGGGCAGGGGATCACCGGGGAGCTGTTTTTT
. | TRBJ2-7 | TRBV6-5 | medium-sized | CASSYSQGSYEQYF | TGTGCCAGCAGTTACTCGCAGGGTTCCTACGAGCAGTACTTC
. | TRBJ2-3 | TRBV12-3/TRBV12-4 | medium-sized | CASRSGPGLLTTDTQYF | TGTGCCAGCAGATCCGGCCCGGGACTCCTAACGACAGATACGCAGTATTTT
TRBD2 | TRBJ2-5 | TRBV11-2 | . | CASSAGGGGETQYF | TGTGCCAGCAGCGCGGGCGGGGGAGGGGAGACCCAGTACTTC
TRBD2 | TRBJ2-7 | TRBV15 | medium-sized | CATSRDASGGFYEQYF | TGTGCCACCAGCAGAGACGCTAGCGGGGGCTTCTACGAGCAGTACTTC
TRBD1 | TRBJ2-6 | TRBV6-5 | . | CASRRGQGGSGANVLTF | TGTGCCAGCAGACGCGGACAGGGGGGCTCTGGGGCCAACGTCCTGACTTTC
TRBD1 | TRBJ1-6 | TRBV20-1 | once | CSAHRQGSSSPLHF | TGCAGTGCGCATAGACAGGGTTCAAGTTCACCCCTCCACTTT
TRBD2 | TRBJ2-2 | TRBV11-2 | . | CASSLMYAGGRTGELFF | TGTGCCAGCAGCTTAATGTACGCGGGGGGTCGTACCGGGGAGCTGTTTTTT
. | TRBJ2-3 | TRBV7-9 | medium-sized | CASSLPTVGGTQYF | TGTGCCAGCAGCTTACCAACGGTAGGGGGGACGCAGTATTTT
TRBD1 | TRBJ2-3 | TRBV5-8 | few | CASSPYRGFSTDTQYF | TGTGCCAGCAGCCCCTACAGGGGGTTCAGCACAGATACGCAGTATTTT
. | TRBJ1-6 | TRBV7-6 | few | CASSLDGSSYNSPLHF | TGTGCCAGCAGCTTAGACGGGAGCTCCTATAATTCACCCCTCCACTTT
. | TRBJ1-4 | TRBV5-1 | . | CASSFGGEKLFF | TGCGCCAGCAGCTTTGGGGGTGAAAAACTGTTTTTT
. | TRBJ1-2 | TRBV5-6 | medium-sized | CASSLDPAHGYTF | TGTGCCAGCAGCCTTGACCCGGCCCATGGCTACACCTTC
. | TRBJ2-7 | TRBV30 | medium-sized | CAWSVSGVEQYF | TGTGCCTGGAGTGTTTCGGGGGTCGAGCAGTACTTC
. | TRBJ1-5 | TRBV12-3/TRBV12-4 | medium-sized | CASSLNQPQHF | TGTGCCAGCAGTTTAAATCAGCCCCAGCATTTT
TRBD2 | TRBJ2-6 | TRBV6-6 | . | CASSYWRGGSGANVLTF | TGTGCCAGCAGTTACTGGCGGGGGGGCTCTGGGGCCAACGTCCTGACTTTC
. | TRBJ2-3 | TRBV7-9 | medium-sized | CASSPWTAGDTQYF | TGTGCCAGCAGCCCTTGGACAGCCGGGGATACGCAGTATTTT
TRBD2 | TRBJ2-3 | TRBV5-4 | medium-sized | CASSFGGVRDTQYF | TGTGCCAGCAGCTTCGGGGGGGTGAGAGATACGCAGTATTTT
. | TRBJ2-1 | TRBV5-4 | . | CASSLTGVSYNEQFF | TGTGCCAGCAGCTTGACAGGTGTCTCCTACAATGAGCAGTTCTTC
TRBD1 | TRBJ2-7 | TRBV18 | medium-sized | CASSQDRDYEQYF | TGTGCCAGCTCCCAAGACAGGGATTACGAGCAGTACTTC
TRBD1 | TRBJ1-2 | TRBV20-1 | few | CSAVPGTGYGYTF | TGCAGTGCAGTACCCGGGACAGGCTATGGCTACACCTTC
. | TRBJ1-1 | TRBV19 | . | CASSIRGGDTEAFF | TGTGCCAGTAGTATCCGGGGGGGAGACACTGAAGCTTTCTTT
. | TRBJ1-1 | TRBV6-1 | medium-sized | CASSETQANTEAFF | TGTGCCAGCAGTGAAACACAGGCGAACACTGAAGCTTTCTTT
. | TRBJ1-5 | TRBV12-3/TRBV12-4 | few | CASSLGGGNNQPQHF | TGTGCCAGCAGTTTAGGAGGAGGGAACAATCAGCCCCAGCATTTT
. | TRBJ2-3 | TRBV15 | medium-sized | CATSRDRGGTDTQYF | TGTGCCACCAGCAGAGATCGAGGGGGTACAGATACGCAGTATTTT
. | TRBJ1-3 | TRBV19 | medium-sized | CASSIVDIVSGNTIYF | TGTGCCAGTAGTATTGTCGACATTGTCTCTGGAAACACCATATATTTT
TRBD1 | TRBJ1-6 | TRBV10-2 | once | CASSDAGGDSPLHF | TGCGCCAGCAGTGACGCAGGGGGCGATTCACCCCTCCACTTT
TRBD1 | TRBJ1-1 | TRBV10-3 | few | CAITTGQGANTEAFF | TGTGCCATCACCACGGGACAGGGAGCGAACACTGAAGCTTTCTTT
. | TRBJ2-2 | TRBV5-6 | medium-sized | CASSTGQRYTGELFF | TGTGCCAGCAGCACCGGACAGCGCTATACCGGGGAGCTGTTTTTT
. | TRBJ2-3 | TRBV19 | medium-sized | CASSIRADTQYF | TGTGCCAGTAGTATAAGGGCAGATACGCAGTATTTT
. | TRBJ1-4 | TRBV7-6 | few | CASSLAQSNEKLFF | TGTGCCAGCAGCTTAGCGCAGAGTAATGAAAAACTGTTTTTT